The present TCR beta chain was sequenced within a study of cytomegalovirus exposure and HLA in healthy donors. Primers included in the PCR were 60 Vbeta and 13 Jbeta primers. Here immunoSEQ multiplex PCR was the method, and the copy in TCRdb shows in-frame clones only, minus some. The sample has around 200,000 clones; roughly 78% are singletons. The CDR3 runs 11 residues. The V end lost 1 base, the J end lost 2 bases, and 2 bases lay between the germline ends. Germline CDR1 SQVTM, CDR2 ANQGSEA. This TCR came from a boy aged 10-17 years in good health and CMV-seronegative. V usage is TRBV29-1 and J usage is TRBJ2-5; D remains ambiguous. The sequencing input was PBMCs. For the CDR3, the DNA is TGCAGCGTTGAAGTACAAGAGACCCAGTACTTC. Encoded protein: CSVEVQETQYF. The full variable domain, its missing parts supplied by reference TRBV29-1 and TRBJ2-5, is SAVISQKPSRDICQRGTSLTIQCQVDSQVTMMFWYRQQPGQSLTLIATANQGSEATYESGFVIDKFPISRPNLTFSTLTVSNMSPEDSSIYLCSVEVQETQYFGPGTRLLVL.